The 5 T cell receptor beta chains presented below share a single source sample, sequenced in a study of CD8 T cells in Susac syndrome. Random hexamers were used to reverse transcribe the RNA input (roughly 0.5 to 1 ug). TCRdb reanalysed the immunoSEQ multiplex PCR reads using MiXCR and keeps one entry per CDR3 protein. The sample includes 250,000 to 350,000 distinct CDR3 sequences, more than 75% of them seen just once. The specimen was CD8+ T cells from PBMCs. Every receptor here comes from a human donor with multiple sclerosis.

V gene TRBV2 combines with J gene TRBJ2-3; TRBD2 agrees at 14 bases. V shed 7 bases, J shed 7 bases, and the junction held 7 bases outside the gene matches. Germline assignment: CDR1 SNHLY and CDR2 FYNNEI. The CDR3 extends over 15 amino acids. The CDR3 here is CASITTSGGGNTQYF. CDR3 DNA: TGTGCCAGCATAACGACTAGCGGGGGGGGAAATACGCAGTATTTT.

The CDR3 region is CASTPRAGSYNEQFF. DNA of the CDR3: TGTGCCAGCACCCCCCGGGCAGGGTCCTACAATGAGCAGTTCTTC. The chain links TRBV27 to TRBJ2-1; D may be TRBD1 (5 bases). This CDR3 spans 15 amino acids. V lost 7 bases and J lost 1, with 14 bases in between. Germline values: CDR1 MNHEY, CDR2 SMNVEV (reference sequence).

This clonotype came up once. The J gene is TRBJ2-1, the V gene TRBV14; 12 bases line up with TRBD2. The germline V gene encodes CDR1 SGHDN and CDR2 FVKESK. This CDR3 is 17 amino acids long. V was clipped by 1 base and J by 8 bases; unmatched bases: 9. The CDR3 nucleotides read TGTGCCAGCAGCCAAGTGGCTAGCGGGAGGGTAGTCGATGAGCAGTTCTTC. Translated, it gives CASSQVASGRVVDEQFF. Together with reference TRBV14 and TRBJ2-1, the CDR3 gives the full variable domain: EAGVTQFPSHSVIEKGQTVTLRCDPISGHDNLYWYRRVMGKEIKFLLHFVKESKQDESGMPNNRFLAERTGGTYSTLKVQPAELEDSGVYFCASSQVASGRVVDEQFFGPGTRLTVL.

The chain has TRBV9 and TRBJ1-1, with a possible D match to TRBD1 (5 bases). Trimming took off 4 bases at V and 6 bases at J, with 16 bases between the two ends. The germline V gene has CDR1 SGDLS and CDR2 YYNGEE. This CDR3 has 14 amino acids. The CDR3 sequence: CASSLHQGGPEAFF. CDR3 coding DNA: TGTGCCAGCAGCCTACACCAGGGTGGACCTGAAGCTTTCTTT.

The chain employs TRBV6-4 and TRBJ2-1; a weak D match, TRBD2 (5 bases). Germline V gives CDR1 MRHNA, CDR2 SNTAGT. Trimming stripped 6 bases from V and 10 bases from J, with 10 bases between. The CDR3 spans 11 residues. The CDR3 sequence is CASRTTSEQFF. The CDR3 coding sequence is TGTGCCAGCAGGACTACATCCGAGCAGTTCTTC.